The next 18 T cell receptor beta chains were all read from a single sample in a study of T cells in localized non-small cell lung cancer. Sequencing was performed with immunoSEQ multiplex PCR; in TCRdb, only in-frame clones are kept and a portion is missing. The sample lists roughly 2,800 clones, more than 20% occurring once. Sample: lung tumor tissue, taken before any cancer treatment. The origin of the receptors is a male donor older than 55 with stage II lung adenocarcinoma.

The chain employs TRBV7-6 and TRBJ1-3; TRBD1 aligns across 8 bases. The junction had 8 bases not matched to a gene; V was cut back by 3 bases and J by 4 bases. Per the germline V gene, CDR1 is SGHVS and CDR2 is FNYEAQ. This CDR3 spans 16 amino acids. CDR3 in amino acids: CASSFGQGLGGNTIYF. CDR3 nucleotides: TGTGCCAGCAGCTTTGGACAGGGCCTAGGGGGAAACACCATATATTTT.

The sample holds a few counts of this clone. The chain combines TRBV6-8 with TRBJ1-1; 7 nucleotides agree with TRBD1. CDR3 size: 14 residues. The ends lost 10 bases at V and 0 bases at J; junction bases unmatched: 8. Germline V gene sequence: CDR1 MNHGY, CDR2 SAAAGT. The CDR3: CAIRGTEMNTEAFF. The CDR3 DNA is TGTGCCATCAGAGGGACAGAGATGAACACTGAAGCTTTCTTT.

The chain links TRBV11-3 to TRBJ2-1; D call uncertain. V was cut by 3 bases and J by 4 bases, with 10 bases left in between. The CDR3 length is 14 residues. CDR1 is SGHNT and CDR2 is YENEEA in the germline V gene. CDR3 bases: TGTGCCAGCAGCTTTCTGATGGGATACAATGAGCAGTTCTTC. This encodes CASSFLMGYNEQFF.

Sample share makes this clone medium-sized. This sequence joins TRBV7-5 and TRBJ1-5. TRBV7-5 represents a pseudogene. There are 14 residues in the CDR3. Here the CDR3 reads CASSYGPSDGPQHF. The CDR3 DNA follows: TGTGCCAGCAGCTACGGGCCGAGTGATGGGCCCCAGCATTTT.

By share, this clone counts as medium-sized (0.01 to 0.1%). This chain joins TRBV6-8 and TRBJ2-5, with 14 positions matching TRBD2. The CDR3 loop spans 15 amino acids. Trimming removed 6 bases from V and 5 bases from J; junction bases left unmatched: 5. CDR1 is MNHGY and CDR2 is SAAAGT in the germline V gene. CDR3 protein: CASRTSGGASETQYF. Written as DNA, the CDR3 is TGTGCCAGCAGGACTAGCGGGGGGGCGTCCGAGACCCAGTACTTC.

The chain links TRBV5-1 to TRBJ2-7; no firm D call. Germline V CDR1 and CDR2: SGHRS, YFSETQ. V lost 0 bases and J lost 12, with 19 bases in between. The CDR3 runs 14 residues. In DNA, the CDR3 is TGCGCCAGCAGCTTGGGCTCCTACCCGCCCAGCTTGTACTTC. It encodes CASSLGSYPPSLYF. Together with reference TRBV5-1 and TRBJ2-7, the CDR3 gives the full variable domain: KAGVTQTPRYLIKTRGQQVTLSCSPISGHRSVSWYQQTPGQGLQFLFEYFSETQRNKGNFPGRFSGRQFSNSRSEMNVSTLELGDSALYLCASSLGSYPPSLYFGPGTRLTVT.

This clone was detected many times. The J gene is TRBJ2-3, the V gene TRBV6-8; D is possibly TRBD2 (5 bases). This CDR3 spans 18 amino acids. The V end lost 2 bases, the J end lost 1 base, and 19 bases lay between the germline ends. Germline V gives CDR1 MNHGY, CDR2 SAAAGT. The CDR3 DNA reads as TGTGCCAGCAGTTACGCGGGTAGAGGGTGGACCCGCACAGATACGCAGTATTTT. This gives the protein CASSYAGRGWTRTDTQYF.

The genes are TRBV9 and TRBJ2-2, with 7 bases fitting TRBD2. CDR1 SGDLS and CDR2 YYNGEE come from the germline V gene. CDR3 length: 14 residues. The junction had 5 bases not matched to a gene; V was cut back by 5 bases and J by 4 bases. This CDR3 reads CASSGPGGTGELFF. The CDR3 DNA reads TGTGCCAGCAGTGGCCCGGGGGGCACCGGGGAGCTGTTTTTT.

The chain recombines TRBV5-1 with TRBJ2-1; perhaps TRBD2 as D (6 bases). The CDR3 loop spans 15 amino acids. V dropped 4 bases and J dropped 9 bases, with 20 bases sitting between them. Per germline, CDR1 SGHRS and CDR2 YFSETQ. The CDR3 nucleotides read TGCGCCAGCAGCGACAGCGGCTCGGGAGAGGCTGAGCAGTTCTTC. This sequence encodes CASSDSGSGEAEQFF.

V gene TRBV30 combines with J gene TRBJ1-5; D is unclear. Germline V CDR1 and CDR2: GTSNPN, SVGIG (reference sequence). The CDR3 loop spans 13 amino acids. Deletions cut 0 bases from V and 5 bases from J, with 8 bases between. This CDR3 reads CAWSVGKYQPQHF. As DNA, the CDR3 is TGTGCCTGGAGTGTAGGCAAATATCAGCCCCAGCATTTT.

This clone was counted between two and nine times. The V and J genes are TRBV11-3 and TRBJ2-7; the D gene could be TRBD1 or TRBD2 (5 bases each). The CDR3 contains 15 residues. CDR1 and CDR2 from the germline V gene are SGHNT and YENEEA. Trimming removed 5 bases at V and 3 bases at J, with 17 bases between. The CDR3 region is CASSHTGTNIYEQYF. CDR3 DNA sequence: TGTGCCAGCAGCCACACCGGGACCAACATCTACGAGCAGTACTTC.

The rearrangement joins TRBV28 to TRBJ1-5, with D hard to call. V was pared by 2 bases and J by 0 bases, with 14 bases between. The germline V gene has CDR1 MDHEN and CDR2 SYDVKM. The CDR3 is made up of 17 amino acids. The CDR3 DNA follows: TGTGCCAGCAGTTTAGGGATAGGGAGGGCTAGCAATCAGCCCCAGCATTTT. This gives the protein CASSLGIGRASNQPQHF.

The rearrangement uses TRBV6-8 and TRBJ1-2; the D gene is possibly TRBD1 (5 bases). Deletions cut 0 bases from V and 0 bases from J, with 14 bases between. This CDR3 has 17 residues. Germline V gene lookup returns CDR1 MNHGY and CDR2 SAAAGT. Written as DNA, the CDR3 is TGTGCCAGCAGTTACTCCGGGCAGGGCCTTTCTAACTATGGCTACACCTTC. Translation gives CASSYSGQGLSNYGYTF.

The V call is TRBV14, the J call TRBJ2-7; no firm D call. CDR1 and CDR2 (germline): SGHDN, FVKESK. Trimming left V 3 bases short and J 5 bases short, with 11 bases between. The CDR3 totals 13 residues. The CDR3 nucleotides are TGTGCCAGCAGCCAGATTCGCCGGGACGAGCAGTACTTC. This encodes CASSQIRRDEQYF.

This clone was seen a few times. The chain joins TRBV28 to TRBJ2-7; 9 nucleotides line up with TRBD2. Losses at the gene ends were 2 bases for V and 2 bases for J; bases not matched to a gene: 1. The CDR3 is 14 residues long. The germline CDR1 and CDR2 sequences are MDHEN and SYDVKM. CDR3: CASSLAGGAYEQYF. In nucleotides, the CDR3 is TGTGCCAGCAGTTTAGCGGGAGGGGCCTACGAGCAGTACTTC.

The V and J genes are TRBV28 and TRBJ2-1; 14 bases are a match to TRBD2. V was pared by 4 bases and J by 7 bases, with 0 bases of the junction left unmatched. In germline, CDR1 is MDHEN, CDR2 SYDVKM. CDR3 length equals 14 residues. The CDR3 region is CASSWTSGRNEQFF. DNA of the CDR3: TGTGCCAGCAGTTGGACTAGCGGGAGGAATGAGCAGTTCTTC.

This clone turned up a few times. DNA of the CDR3: TGTGCCAGCAGCTTAGGTGCTAACAATGAGCAGTTCTTC. Translating gives CASSLGANNEQFF. The V and J genes are TRBV7-4 and TRBJ2-1; no definite D call. The CDR3 sequence is 13 residues long. Germline assignment: CDR1 SGHVT and CDR2 SQSDAQ. V was trimmed by 1 base and J by 5 bases, leaving 6 bases between them.

The chain recombines TRBV28 with TRBJ2-3, with 12 bases lining up with TRBD2. There are 17 residues in the CDR3. The ends lost 2 bases at V and 4 bases at J; junction bases unmatched: 7. Germline lookup yields CDR1 MDHEN and CDR2 SYDVKM. The CDR3 protein is CASSLIRLAGESDTQYF. CDR3 nucleotide sequence: TGTGCCAGCAGTTTAATCCGACTAGCGGGGGAGTCAGATACGCAGTATTTT.